This entry concerns a single T cell receptor (beta chain). Its antigen is still unknown. These data belong to a study of blood T cells in healthy people across ages. Findings and limits, study-wide: When set beside aged donors, long-lived donors presented more naive CD4+ cells and higher diversity. A roughly linear fall in TCR beta diversity per million T cells was seen with increasing age.

V lost 0 bases to trimming and J lost 3 bases, with 18 bases between them. The CDR3 sequence is 17 residues long. Germline loops: CDR1 LGHNA, CDR2 YSLEER. A sample-barcoded 5' primer and a J-beta primer mix were used in a second PCR of about 7 to 11 cycles. TCRdb reprocessed the 5' RACE reads via MiXCR and lists one record per CDR3 protein. The table lists 800,000 to 900,000 distinct CDR3 sequences, roughly 60% of them singletons, with around a quarter in the top ten. The sequence was obtained from a young man in good health. Sequenced: blood. This chain connects TRBV4-3 to TRBJ2-7; weak D call: TRBD2 (5 bases). This chain's CDR3 is CASSQDPSGPRGYEQYF. The CDR3, as DNA: TGCGCCAGCAGCCAAGACCCGTCCGGCCCCCGGGGCTACGAGCAGTACTTC.